This T cell receptor beta chain was obtained from a study of T cells after yellow fever vaccination. Study-level findings and limits: Clonotype sharing between CD4 and CD8 compartments was small. Weaker, the secondary response peaked sooner, at day 5 versus 15. Most clones from primary vaccination resurfaced after the booster (about 95% CD4, less than 90% CD8).

Synthesis of TCR cDNA relied on 5'RACE template switching, which attached a universal primer site and UMIs. TCRdb independently ran MiXCR on the 5' RACE reads; one entry per CDR3 protein. The sample yields roughly 170,000 distinct CDR3 sequences, around 9% seen once. The CDR3 totals 14 residues. The germline V gene has CDR1 MNHEY and CDR2 SVGAGI. The V end was cut by 0 bases, the J end by 0 bases, with 6 bases between. About this clonotype: The antigen is undetermined.

The genes are TRBV6-5 and TRBJ2-7; D is uncertain. Here the sequenced sample was CD8+ T cells sorted from PBMCs, taken 45 days after the yellow fever booster vaccination. The sequence was obtained from a man younger than 35 who received the YFV17D yellow fever vaccine. The CDR3 spells CASSYSAISYEQYF. CDR3 coding DNA: TGTGCCAGCAGTTACTCTGCCATCTCCTACGAGCAGTACTTC.